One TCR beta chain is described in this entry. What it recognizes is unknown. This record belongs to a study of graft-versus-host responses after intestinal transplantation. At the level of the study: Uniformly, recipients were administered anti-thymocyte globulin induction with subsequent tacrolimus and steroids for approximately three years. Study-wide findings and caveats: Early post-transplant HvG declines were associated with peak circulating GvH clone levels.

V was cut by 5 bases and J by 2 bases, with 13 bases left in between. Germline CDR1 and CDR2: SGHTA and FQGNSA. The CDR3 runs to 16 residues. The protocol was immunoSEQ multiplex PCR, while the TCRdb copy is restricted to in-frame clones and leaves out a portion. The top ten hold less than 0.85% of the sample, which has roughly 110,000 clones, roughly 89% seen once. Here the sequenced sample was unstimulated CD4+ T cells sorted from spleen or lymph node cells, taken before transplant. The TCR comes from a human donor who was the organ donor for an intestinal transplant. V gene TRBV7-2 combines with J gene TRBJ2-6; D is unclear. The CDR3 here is CASSLYMGAGANVLTF. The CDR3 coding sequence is TGTGCCAGCAGCCTTTATATGGGTGCTGGGGCCAACGTCCTGACTTTC.